The present TCR beta chain was sequenced within a study of CD8 T cells in Susac syndrome. As for the study in general: Intravenous immunoglobulin alone or corticosteroids were being given to patients with Susac syndrome at blood draw, unless they were therapy-naive.

CDR3 length: 13 amino acids. Germline trimming cut 0 bases from V and 8 bases from J; bases unmatched to any gene: 4. Per germline, CDR1 GTSNPN and CDR2 SVGIG (reference sequence). RNA, at roughly 0.45 to 1 ug, was reverse transcribed with random hexamers. TCR beta CDR3 was amplified by immunoSEQ covering 54 Vbeta and 13 Jbeta. A single record per CDR3 protein comes from TCRdb applying MiXCR to the immunoSEQ multiplex PCR reads. The table lists 65,000 to 100,000 distinct CDR3 sequences, roughly 96% of them singletons. This receptor was identified in a human donor with Susac syndrome. J is TRBJ1-1 and V is TRBV30; 9 bases line up with TRBD1. The sample was CD8+ T cells from PBMCs. The CDR3 DNA sequence: TGTGCCTGGAGTGTCGGGACAGGGTTCGAAGCTTTCTTT. This sequence encodes CAWSVGTGFEAFF.